This T cell receptor beta chain originates from a study of T cell responses to AZD1222 COVID-19 vaccine. As regards this clone: Its specificity is not known.

Study-wide points: Possibly, clonal diversity was underestimated; donors were largely white British and included more females.

Trimming cost V 0 bases and J 10 bases, with 12 bases left between them. This CDR3 region has 13 residues. The germline V gene has CDR1 SGHTA and CDR2 FQGNSA. TCRdb keeps only in-frame clones here, not all; method: immunoSEQ multiplex PCR. This sample yields 130,000 to 150,000 clones, of which roughly 90% are seen a single time; approximately 5.4% belongs to the top ten. The sequence was obtained from an adult who received the MenACWY meningococcal vaccine as a control. The genes are TRBV7-2 and TRBJ1-1; D may be TRBD1 (5 bases). The sequences come from peripheral blood, collected 28 days after the second dose of the MenACWY control vaccine. Written as DNA, the CDR3 is TGTGCCAGCAGCTTAGCGCGGCAGGGACGAGCTTTCTTT. This gives the protein CASSLARQGRAFF.